The clone carrying this T cell receptor beta chain was counted a single time. These data originate in a study of OX40 agonist ivuxolimab in advanced cancers. Whole-study context: Therapy given before enrollment (anti-PD-1, anti-PD-L1 or anti-CTLA-4) was allowed, and around 40% had some.

Germline CDR1 reads GTSNPN; CDR2 reads SVGIG (reference sequence). CDR3 length: 16 residues. Trimming stripped 1 base from V and 0 bases from J, with 10 bases between. Blood draws occurred at baseline, cycle 4 day 1, and cycle 7 day 1. Measured with immunoSEQ multiplex PCR; TCRdb has only the in-frame clones, and not every one. The sample yields about 98,000 clones, 85% to 95% seen once. The chain is built from TRBV30 and TRBJ1-6; D unclear. This receptor was taken from an adult with an advanced solid tumor such as melanoma, head and neck, liver or kidney cancer. This specimen consisted of CD4+ or CD8+ T cells sorted from blood, obtained in a trial of the OX40 agonist ivuxolimab. The CDR3 nucleotides read TGTGCCTGGAGTGGGGAGCTGAGCTCCTATAATTCACCCCTCCACTTT. It codes for CAWSGELSSYNSPLHF.